Described below is a single TCR beta chain sequence and its context. The antigen remains unidentified. This CDR3 contains 14 residues. J gave up 7 bases and V 3 bases, and 5 bases lay outside the gene matches. CDR1 is SQVTM and CDR2 is ANQGSEA in the germline V gene. This sample was included in a study of cytomegalovirus exposure and HLA in healthy donors. General study findings and limits: Most likely, a cluster of highly shared sequence variants arose as a sequencing artifact.

A multiplex PCR was run with 60 Vbeta primers and 13 Jbeta primers. Some clones are missing from TCRdb's copy, which holds only in-frame ones; the method was immunoSEQ multiplex PCR. The sample holds about 79,000 clones. This TCR was recovered from a man aged 25-40 years in good health and CMV-seronegative. The sample taken for sequencing was PBMCs. The V and J genes are TRBV29-1 and TRBJ2-1; 11 positions match TRBD2. CDR3 amino acids: CSVEPGLAANEQFF. The DNA for the CDR3 is TGCAGCGTTGAGCCGGGACTAGCGGCTAATGAGCAGTTCTTC.